This T cell receptor beta chain was captured by sequencing in a study of shared clonotypes between healthy human individuals. As for the study in general: Donor composition was a couple of women and a few men, aged 18 to 49.

Note on this clone: The antigen remains undetermined. This sequence may be a read error, since a much larger clone differs from it by one base. Other DNA sequences in this sample translate to the same CDR3.

General study results and limits: The expectation was that sequencing depth would affect clonotype sharing among donors. What naive subsets generally showed was a larger estimated richness than memory subsets showed.

TCRdb keeps only in-frame clones here, not all; method: immunoSEQ multiplex PCR. The table has about 1.1 million clones, 75% to 85% seen once; the top ten hold around 0.6%. The source of this sequence is a man younger than 35 in good health. Some clones in this sample may be carry-over from other donors' samples. The specimen sequenced was memory CD4+ T cells from PBMCs. Subset specified: CD45RA-negative fraction.

Written as DNA, the CDR3 is TGCAGCGCTGATTCAGGGACAGATACGCAGTATTTT. Amino acids: CSADSGTDTQYF. The V gene is TRBV29-1, the J gene TRBJ2-3; D might be TRBD1 (5 bases). Germline values: CDR1 SQVTM, CDR2 ANQGSEA. The CDR3 runs 12 residues. V was shortened by 7 bases and J by 3 bases, with 11 bases between the two germline ends.